These T cell receptor beta chains were read from a single sample in a study of cytomegalovirus exposure and HLA in healthy donors. Data came from immunoSEQ multiplex PCR; TCRdb stores just in-frame clones and leaves some out. This listing includes approximately 110,000 clones. Sequenced input: PBMCs. Receptors originate from a man aged 30 to 45 in good health and CMV-seronegative. CDR3s include the opening cysteine and the closing phenylalanine or tryptophan. D genes are given only for firm matches.

J gene | V gene | D gene | CDR3 protein | CDR3 DNA
TRBJ2-1 | TRBV6-6 | . | CASSQSGLANNEQFF | TGTGCCAGCAGCCAAAGCGGACTTGCCAACAATGAGCAGTTCTTC
TRBJ1-5 | TRBV7-9 | . | CASSPLLGDHNQPQHF | TGTGCCAGCAGCCCCCTTTTAGGAGACCACAATCAGCCCCAGCATTTT
TRBJ2-2 | TRBV10-3 | TRBD1 | CAIRGQANTGELFF | TGTGCCATCAGGGGACAGGCAAACACCGGGGAGCTGTTTTTT
TRBJ1-1 | TRBV10-3 | TRBD1 | CATVGQALSTEAFF | TGTGCCACCGTAGGACAGGCCTTGAGTACTGAAGCTTTCTTT
TRBJ2-2 | TRBV27 | TRBD2 | CASSEGLAGHTGELFF | TGTGCCAGCAGTGAGGGACTAGCGGGCCACACCGGGGAGCTGTTTTTT
TRBJ1-6 | TRBV7-3 | . | CASSLTGRGFNSPLHF | TGTGCCAGCAGCTTAACGGGCCGTGGATTTAATTCACCCCTCCACTTT
TRBJ2-7 | TRBV29-1 | TRBD2 | CSVRLAGELYYEQYF | TGCAGCGTTAGGCTAGCGGGAGAGCTTTACTACGAGCAGTACTTC
TRBJ2-7 | TRBV29-1 | . | CSVVWQTYEQYF | TGCAGCGTTGTTTGGCAGACCTACGAGCAGTACTTC
TRBJ2-1 | TRBV14 | TRBD1 | CASSQPRGQGSMLEQFF | TGTGCCAGCAGCCAACCCCGGGGACAGGGGTCTATGCTTGAGCAGTTCTTC
TRBJ1-2 | TRBV28 | . | CASSFGGTNYGYTF | TGTGCCAGCAGTTTTGGGGGGACTAACTATGGCTACACCTTC
TRBJ2-3 | TRBV14 | . | CASSRENYLDTQYF | TGTGCCAGCAGCCGTGAGAATTATCTAGATACGCAGTATTTT
TRBJ1-2 | TRBV2 | . | CASSEALSGRESGYTF | TGTGCCAGCAGTGAAGCGCTTAGTGGCAGGGAATCTGGCTACACCTTC
TRBJ1-4 | TRBV5-1 | . | CASSGGEGGEKLFF | TGCGCCAGCAGCGGCGGTGAAGGGGGTGAAAAACTGTTTTTT
TRBJ2-1 | TRBV5-1 | . | CASSLFEGREQFF | TGCGCCAGCAGCTTGTTCGAGGGAAGGGAGCAGTTCTTC
TRBJ2-7 | TRBV7-8 | TRBD2 | CASSSHPSGGLQYF | TGTGCCAGCAGCTCTCACCCTAGCGGCGGCCTGCAGTACTTC
TRBJ2-3 | TRBV7-3 | TRBD2 | CASSLGVAGRADTQYF | TGTGCCAGCAGCTTGGGGGTAGCGGGAAGGGCAGATACGCAGTATTTT
TRBJ1-6 | TRBV28 | . | CASSFPPNSPLHF | TGTGCCAGCAGTTTCCCCCCGAATTCACCCCTCCACTTT
TRBJ1-5 | TRBV28 | . | CASSPSGTPNQPQHF | TGTGCCAGCAGTCCCTCGGGGACTCCTAATCAGCCCCAGCATTTT
TRBJ2-4 | TRBV6-6 | TRBD2 | CASSYGGEGVKNIQYF | TGTGCCAGCAGTTACGGGGGGGAGGGTGTCAAAAACATTCAGTACTTC
TRBJ1-2 | TRBV2 | . | CASTTGANYGYTF | TGTGCCAGCACGACAGGAGCTAACTATGGCTACACCTTC
TRBJ1-6 | TRBV5-1 | TRBD1 | CASSPGQGNSPLHF | TGCGCCAGCAGCCCGGGACAGGGTAATTCACCCCTCCACTTT
TRBJ2-5 | TRBV15 | TRBD2 | CATSRDLTSGDRRETQYF | TGTGCCACCAGCAGAGATTTAACTAGCGGGGATCGGAGGGAGACCCAGTACTTC
TRBJ2-5 | TRBV6-5 | . | CASSYVTTRQETQYF | TGTGCCAGCAGTTACGTGACAACTAGACAAGAGACCCAGTACTTC
TRBJ1-3 | TRBV28 | . | CASGGGGNTIYF | TGTGCCAGCGGGGGAGGGGGAAACACCATATATTTT
TRBJ1-3 | TRBV16 | . | CASSQSGVGGNTIYF | TGTGCCAGCAGCCAATCCGGGGTTGGTGGAAACACCATATATTTT
TRBJ2-1 | TRBV29-1 | . | CSVVPSQGPSFEQFF | TGCAGCGTTGTCCCATCGCAGGGTCCCTCTTTTGAGCAGTTCTTC
TRBJ2-3 | TRBV6-5 | . | CASRGGVPTDTQYF | TGTGCCAGCAGAGGGGGTGTCCCGACAGATACGCAGTATTTT
TRBJ1-1 | TRBV5-1 | . | CASEGGSGGSTPTEAFF | TGCGCCAGCGAGGGGGGGTCGGGGGGCTCAACTCCCACTGAAGCTTTCTTT
TRBJ2-7 | TRBV5-1 | TRBD1 | CASSLVGTGIDEQYF | TGCGCCAGCAGCTTGGTGGGGACAGGGATCGACGAGCAGTACTTC
TRBJ1-6 | TRBV7-6 | TRBD1 | CASSMRTGAGSPLHF | TGTGCCAGCAGCATGCGGACAGGGGCGGGCTCACCCCTCCACTTT
TRBJ1-5 | TRBV19 | TRBD1 | CASSVGTDSNQPQHF | TGTGCCAGTAGCGTGGGGACAGATAGCAATCAGCCCCAGCATTTT
TRBJ2-6 | TRBV7-6 | TRBD2 | CASSTTSGRASGANVLTF | TGTGCCAGCAGCACGACTAGCGGGAGGGCCTCTGGGGCCAACGTCCTGACTTTC
TRBJ2-7 | TRBV11-2 | TRBD2 | CASSSRLAVYEQYF | TGTGCCAGCAGCTCAAGACTAGCCGTCTACGAGCAGTACTTC
TRBJ2-2 | TRBV29-1 | TRBD1 | CSVSPSRDRGRELFF | TGCAGCGTTTCCCCCTCCCGGGACAGGGGACGGGAGCTGTTTTTT
TRBJ2-7 | TRBV4-1 | TRBD1 | CASSQSRDREGEQYF | TGCGCCAGCAGCCAATCCCGGGACAGGGAAGGCGAGCAGTACTTC
TRBJ2-3 | TRBV6-5 | TRBD2 | CASSFSGRAATDTQYF | TGTGCCAGCAGTTTTAGCGGGAGGGCCGCCACAGATACGCAGTATTTT
TRBJ2-1 | TRBV30 | . | CAWSVFAGRGYNEQFF | TGTGCCTGGAGTGTATTTGCGGGAAGGGGCTACAATGAGCAGTTCTTC
TRBJ2-7 | TRBV30 | . | CAWSPLGEQYF | TGTGCCTGGAGTCCTCTCGGGGAGCAGTACTTC
TRBJ2-1 | TRBV5-1 | TRBD2 | CASRSGTSGYNEQFF | TGCGCCAGCAGGTCCGGGACTAGCGGCTACAATGAGCAGTTCTTC
TRBJ1-6 | TRBV6-6 | . | CASIELYRNSPLHF | TGTGCCAGCATCGAATTATATCGGAATTCACCCCTCCACTTT
TRBJ2-2 | TRBV2 | . | CASKAPNTGELFF | TGTGCCAGTAAAGCTCCGAACACCGGGGAGCTGTTTTTT
TRBJ2-2 | TRBV10-3 | . | CAISDGGINGELFF | TGTGCCATCAGTGATGGCGGAATAAACGGGGAGCTGTTTTTT
TRBJ2-7 | TRBV4-1 | . | CASSGTSGSYEQYFDRLDF | .
TRBJ2-7 | TRBV11-1 | TRBD1 | CASSSGQISYEQYF | TGTGCCAGCAGCTCGGGACAGATCTCCTACGAGCAGTACTTC
TRBJ2-2 | TRBV12-5 | . | CATGISGTGELFF | TGTGCTACCGGGATCTCGGGGACCGGGGAGCTGTTTTTT
TRBJ2-7 | TRBV7-9 | . | CASSPRDLSYEQYF | TGTGCCAGCAGTCCCCGGGACTTATCCTACGAGCAGTACTTC
TRBJ2-1 | TRBV7-2 | TRBD2 | CASSSWTSGPYNEQFF | TGTGCCAGCAGCTCTTGGACTAGCGGCCCGTACAATGAGCAGTTCTTC
TRBJ2-7 | TRBV6-5 | . | CASSYAEAYEQYF | TGTGCCAGCAGTTACGCGGAGGCCTACGAGCAGTACTTC
TRBJ2-5 | TRBV7-6 | . | CASSRVDGETQYF | TGTGCCAGCAGCCGGGTTGATGGGGAGACCCAGTACTTC